This paragraph covers one TCR beta chain sequence. Antigen: not known. TCRdb re-called the 5' RACE reads with MiXCR, one entry per CDR3 protein. The sample has approximately 350,000 distinct CDR3 sequences, over 10% seen once. Germline CDR1 is LGHNA and CDR2 is YSLEER. Trimming removed 1 base from V and 3 bases from J; junction bases left unmatched: 18. This CDR3 region has 20 residues. This sample is part of a study of T-cell memory formation after mild COVID-19. Study-wide results and limits: Some clones that responded turned up in pre-infection memory, which suggests that cross-reactive memory joined in.

The rearrangement uses TRBV4-3 and TRBJ2-5, with 9 positions matching TRBD1. The sample taken for sequencing was PBMCs or a T cell subset sorted from them (not recorded which). The receptor comes from a young man who had mild COVID-19 (a few samples of this study predate the infection). Cell type and time point are not known. The CDR3 protein is CASSQGRGFPWDREEETQYF. DNA for the CDR3: TGCGCCAGCAGCCAAGGAAGGGGTTTCCCGTGGGACAGGGAAGAAGAGACCCAGTACTTC.